The clone carrying this T cell receptor (beta chain) came up many times. Its antigen is not known. The sample belongs to a study of T cells in Graves' hyperthyroidism and ophthalmopathy. General study results and limits: Median prediction lead before ophthalmopathy onset was 6 to 8 months with the model.

RNA transcripts gave rise to amplified TCR beta CDR3 regions. HTBI primers were employed in a first-round RT-PCR of the TCR CDR3. TCRdb re-analysed the multiplex PCR reads in MiXCR, keeping a single row per CDR3 protein. Here the sample spans more than 550,000 distinct CDR3 sequences, 17% being singletons. V was trimmed by 0 bases and J by 6 bases, leaving 12 bases between them. The CDR3 loop spans 15 amino acids. Looked up from germline, CDR1 is SGDLS and CDR2 is YYNGEE. The sample consisted of blood. The sequence was collected from a man aged 50 to 60 with Graves' hyperthyroidism. The chain uses TRBV9 and TRBJ1-4; no clear D gene. CDR3 sequence (DNA): TGTGCCAGCAGCGTAGAACCGGGCCAGTATGAAAAACTGTTTTTT. Its protein is CASSVEPGQYEKLFF.